This T cell receptor (beta chain) was obtained from a study of CD8+CD57+ T cells in acquired aplastic anemia. Notes on this clonotype: Its antigen is as yet unknown.

The CDR3 covers 13 residues. Germline loops: CDR1 SGHTA, CDR2 FQGNSA. V dropped 0 bases and J dropped 13 bases, with 15 bases sitting between them. Investigators profiled TCR beta VDJ and CDR3 from genomic DNA template. TCRdb reprocessed the reads via MiXCR and lists one record per CDR3 protein. There are over 150,000 distinct CDR3 sequences in the sample; 60% to 80% occur only once, and more than 35% lies in the top ten. Study-level results: About 29 shared CD8+ CDR3s appeared highly expressed within patients' immunodominant clones.

Sequencing involved patients with CD8+CD57+ cell expansion previously shown by flow cytometry. Patient blood was sampled before any therapy had been received. V is TRBV7-2 and J is TRBJ1-2, with unresolved D. The specimen sequenced was sorted CD4+, CD8+, or CD8+CD57+ T cells (not recorded which) from PBMCs. The clonotype was recovered from a human donor with aplastic anemia. The CDR3 is CASSLASGWGFTF. The CDR3 bases are TGTGCCAGCAGCTTAGCATCCGGGTGGGGTTTCACCTTC.